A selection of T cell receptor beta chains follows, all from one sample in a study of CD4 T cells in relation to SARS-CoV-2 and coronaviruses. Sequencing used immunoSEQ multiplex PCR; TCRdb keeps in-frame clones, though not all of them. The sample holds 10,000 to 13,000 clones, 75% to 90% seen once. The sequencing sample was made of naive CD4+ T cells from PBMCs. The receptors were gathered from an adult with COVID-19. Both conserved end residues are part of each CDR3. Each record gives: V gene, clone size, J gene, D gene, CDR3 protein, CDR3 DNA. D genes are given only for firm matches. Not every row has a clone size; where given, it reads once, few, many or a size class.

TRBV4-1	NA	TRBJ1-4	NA	CASSALVSATNEKLFF	TGCGCCAGCAGCGCCCTAGTGAGTGCAACTAATGAAAAACTGTTTTTT
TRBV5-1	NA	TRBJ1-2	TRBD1	CASSLPNTGEGGYTF	TGCGCCAGCAGCCTTCCAAACACAGGGGAAGGTGGCTACACCTTC
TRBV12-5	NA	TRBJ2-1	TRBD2	CASGSPTRGDNEQFF	TGTGCTAGTGGTTCACCGACCCGGGGGGACAATGAGCAGTTCTTC
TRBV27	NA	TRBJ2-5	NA	CASKESGWETQYF	TGTGCCAGCAAAGAGTCGGGATGGGAGACCCAGTACTTC
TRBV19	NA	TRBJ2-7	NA	CASSMAGARSSYEQYF	TGTGCCAGTAGTATGGCGGGGGCGAGGAGCTCCTACGAGCAGTACTTC
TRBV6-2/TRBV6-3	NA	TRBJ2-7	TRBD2	CASSLLAGDTYEQYF	TGTGCCAGCAGCTTACTAGCGGGGGACACCTACGAGCAGTACTTC
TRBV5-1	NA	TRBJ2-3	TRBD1	CASSLTGLLTDTQYF	TGCGCCAGCAGTTTGACAGGGCTTCTCACAGATACGCAGTATTTT
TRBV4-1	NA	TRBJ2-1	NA	CASSSPVGPSSYNEQFF	TGCGCCAGCAGCTCGCCCGTTGGCCCGAGCTCCTACAATGAGCAGTTCTTC
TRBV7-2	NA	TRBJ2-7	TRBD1	CASSLGQGNSYEQYF	TGTGCCAGCAGCTTAGGACAGGGGAACTCCTACGAGCAGTACTTC
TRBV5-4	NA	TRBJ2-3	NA	CASSFPTGNTQYF	TGTGCCAGCAGCTTTCCAACCGGGAATACGCAGTATTTT
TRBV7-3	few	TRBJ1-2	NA	CASSLYPAGMSYTF	TGTGCCAGCAGCTTATACCCCGCAGGGATGAGTTACACCTTC
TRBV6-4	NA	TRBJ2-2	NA	CASSVGPANTGELFF	TGTGCCAGCAGTGTTGGACCCGCGAACACCGGGGAGCTGTTTTTT
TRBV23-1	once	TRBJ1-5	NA	CARYKGPISNQPQHF	TGCGCCAGGTATAAAGGGCCGATTAGCAATCAGCCCCAGCATTTT
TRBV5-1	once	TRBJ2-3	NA	CASRISGPDTQYF	TGCGCCAGCAGGATCTCGGGCCCAGATACGCAGTATTTT